These T cell receptor beta chains were read from a single sample in a study of T cell responses to AZD1222 COVID-19 vaccine. The protocol was immunoSEQ multiplex PCR, while the TCRdb copy is restricted to in-frame clones and leaves out a portion. The profile shows approximately 110,000 clones, more than 75% of them singletons. The sequencing used peripheral blood, collected 28 days after the second AZD1222 dose. These receptors all stem from an adult who received the AZD1222 COVID-19 vaccine. The CDR3 runs from the conserved cysteine through the conserved F or W. Only some rows state a clone size, as once, few, many or a class for expanded clones.

j_gene,v_gene,len,abundance,CDR3aa
TRBJ1-1,TRBV19,16,once,CASSRDRGGGNTEAFF
TRBJ1-2,TRBV3-1/TRBV3-2,15,NA,CASSHAGGFVYGYTF
TRBJ1-2,TRBV3-1/TRBV3-2,13,NA,CASSQGSLGDYTF
TRBJ2-1,TRBV2,11,NA,CASSPPGAQFF
TRBJ2-1,TRBV7-9,18,NA,CASSSPQERELIGNEQFF
TRBJ2-7,TRBV7-8,15,NA,CASSLREGTTYEQYF
TRBJ2-1,TRBV7-7,16,NA,CASSPIDLGIGNEQFF
TRBJ2-5,TRBV3-1/TRBV3-2,17,NA,CASSPWTSGRGAETQYF
TRBJ1-5,TRBV30,13,NA,CAWSGGRDQPQHF
TRBJ2-1,TRBV5-1,15,NA,CASSLLPSGNNEQFF
TRBJ1-1,TRBV19,14,NA,CASNPDRVNTEAFF
TRBJ2-2,TRBV19,15,NA,CASSMGTGHTGELFF
TRBJ1-4,TRBV19,12,NA,CASSRTREKLFF
TRBJ1-5,TRBV6-2/TRBV6-3,14,NA,CASSWGDSNQPQHF
TRBJ1-2,TRBV3-1/TRBV3-2,14,NA,CASSQEKGAHGYTF
TRBJ2-1,TRBV7-7,16,once,CASSLGVQGYNNEQFF
TRBJ2-5,TRBV6-4,13,NA,CASSGQAGETQYF
TRBJ1-2,TRBV28,12,NA,CASSPSYYGYTF
TRBJ1-1,TRBV7-9,14,NA,CASKQGAMNTEAFF
TRBJ1-2,TRBV7-6,16,NA,CASSPGTGSGTYGYTF
TRBJ2-3,TRBV3-1/TRBV3-2,18,NA,CASSPRGLAGGRTDTQYF
TRBJ2-1,TRBV7-9,16,once,CASSRTSGRHSWEQFF
TRBJ2-1,TRBV6-1,15,NA,CASSEGEGWGNEQFF
TRBJ1-6,TRBV6-5,16,NA,CASSYSGTGENSPLHF
TRBJ1-2,TRBV11-2,14,NA,CASSNDRGDYGYTF
TRBJ2-4,TRBV2,13,NA,CASDRVPKNIQYF
TRBJ1-1,TRBV23-1,16,NA,CAIIRLRGHMNTEAFF
TRBJ1-2,TRBV7-2,14,NA,CASSLGQGSNGYTF
TRBJ2-3,TRBV28,17,NA,CASSSTGTSGRARAQYF
TRBJ2-7,TRBV28,14,NA,CASRPGQTGHEQYF
TRBJ1-3,TRBV3-1/TRBV3-2,12,NA,CASSQGGNTIYF
TRBJ2-7,TRBV28,15,NA,CASSSPSGNHYEQYF
TRBJ2-7,TRBV5-1,13,NA,CASSLKVPGEQYF
TRBJ2-1,TRBV9,16,few,CASSDSKRSGYNEQFF
TRBJ1-4,TRBV4-2,15,NA,CASSQVAGEDEKLFF
TRBJ1-1,TRBV7-7,16,NA,CASSLGGTTLEGAAFF
TRBJ2-7,TRBV6-5,14,few,CASSPGQGKYEQYF
TRBJ1-4,TRBV19,14,NA,CASSIVGTREKLFF
TRBJ1-1,TRBV12-3/TRBV12-4,11,NA,CASRQGAEAFF
TRBJ1-4,TRBV3-1/TRBV3-2,16,NA,CASSQEASGWDEKLFF
TRBJ2-2,TRBV11-2,17,NA,CASNGLAGGKNTGELFF
TRBJ2-7,TRBV6-5,15,NA,CASSYSGGSTDEQYF
TRBJ1-1,TRBV6-1,15,NA,CASSELVSMNTEAFF
TRBJ2-5,TRBV7-9,15,NA,CASTLRGDRSETQYF
TRBJ2-2,TRBV19,15,NA,CASTPGIRNTGELFF
TRBJ2-7,TRBV7-9,14,NA,CASSFGEGSYEQYF